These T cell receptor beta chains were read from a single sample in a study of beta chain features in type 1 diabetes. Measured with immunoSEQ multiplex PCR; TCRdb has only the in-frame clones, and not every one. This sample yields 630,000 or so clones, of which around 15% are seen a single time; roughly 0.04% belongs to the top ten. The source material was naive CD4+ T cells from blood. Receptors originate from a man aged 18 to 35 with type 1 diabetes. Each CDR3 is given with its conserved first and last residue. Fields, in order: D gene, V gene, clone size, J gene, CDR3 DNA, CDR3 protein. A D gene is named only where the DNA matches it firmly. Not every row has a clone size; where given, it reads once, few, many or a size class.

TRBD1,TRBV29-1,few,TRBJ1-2,TGCAGCTCCGGGACAGGGGATGGCTACACCTTC,CSSGTGDGYTF
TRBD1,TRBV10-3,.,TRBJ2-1,TGTGCCATCAGCTTGACAGGGTCCTACAATGAGCAGTTCTTC,CAISLTGSYNEQFF
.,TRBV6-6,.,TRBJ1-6,TGTGCCAGCAGGAAGGACGAAGGCGGCGGTTCACCCCTCCACTTT,CASRKDEGGGSPLHF
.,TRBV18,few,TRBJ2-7,TGTGCCAGCTCACCACGGTTGGAGGACGAGCAGTACTTC,CASSPRLEDEQYF
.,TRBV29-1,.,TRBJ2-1,TGCAGCGTCGGGGAGAAGGCGCCCTACAATGAGCAGTTCTTC,CSVGEKAPYNEQFF
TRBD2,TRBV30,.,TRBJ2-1,TGTGCCTGGAGTGGAATCGGGAGAACGGGAGGGCCCAATGAGCAGTTCTTC,CAWSGIGRTGGPNEQFF
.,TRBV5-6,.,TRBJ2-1,TGTGCCAGCAACCTGGGACGCGTGGCCTATGAGCAGTTCTTC,CASNLGRVAYEQFF
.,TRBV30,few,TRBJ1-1,TGTGCCTGGAGTCCTCACTACATCAGAGCTTTCTTT,CAWSPHYIRAFF
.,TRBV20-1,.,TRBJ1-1,TGCAGTGCTAGAAAAGTAGGGGAAGCTTTCTTT,CSARKVGEAFF
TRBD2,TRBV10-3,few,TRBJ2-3,TGTGCCATCAGTGGTACCTATGTTTTGTCGGGAGGGCGAGATACGCAGTATTTT,CAISGTYVLSGGRDTQYF
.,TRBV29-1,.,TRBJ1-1,TGCAGCGTTGAAGGCTCTCTCACGGGGCTAAGCAAGGCTTTCTTT,CSVEGSLTGLSKAFF
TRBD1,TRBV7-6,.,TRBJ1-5,TGTGCCAGCAGCTTAAGGGGACGACAGGGGGCTTTCAATCAGCCCCAGCATTTT,CASSLRGRQGAFNQPQHF
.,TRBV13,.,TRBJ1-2,TGTGCCAGCAGCTTACGGCAAGATAACTATGGCTACACCTTC,CASSLRQDNYGYTF
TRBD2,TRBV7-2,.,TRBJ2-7,TGTGCCAGCAGCTCCCCCCGGGGGGCCTACGAGCAGTACTTC,CASSSPRGAYEQYF
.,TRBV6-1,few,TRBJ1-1,TGTGCCAGCGGTAGCCAGGGAAACACTGAAGCTTTCTTT,CASGSQGNTEAFF
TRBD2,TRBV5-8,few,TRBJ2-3,TGTGCCAGCAGCTTGAGTATGCTAGCGGGGGGGACGAGCACAGATACGCAGTATTTT,CASSLSMLAGGTSTDTQYF
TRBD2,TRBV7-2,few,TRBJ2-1,TGTGCCAGCAGCTTTAGCGGGGGTATAGGCAATGAGCAGTTCTTC,CASSFSGGIGNEQFF
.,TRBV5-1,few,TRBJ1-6,TGCGCCAGCAGCTTGATCTCTGGGACGGCTTCACCCCTCCACTTT,CASSLISGTASPLHF
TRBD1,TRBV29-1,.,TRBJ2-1,TGCAGCGGGGACAGAGCCTACAATGAGCAGTTCTTC,CSGDRAYNEQFF
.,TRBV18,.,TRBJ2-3,TGTGCCAGCTCACCCCCGAAGGCCACAGATACGCAGTATTTT,CASSPPKATDTQYF
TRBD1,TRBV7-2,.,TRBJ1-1,TGTGCCAGCAGGAGCGACAGGGGGGGCACTGAAGCTTTCTTT,CASRSDRGGTEAFF
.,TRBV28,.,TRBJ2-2,TGTGCCAGCAGTTTGGCCGGGGAGCTGTTTTTT,CASSLAGELFF
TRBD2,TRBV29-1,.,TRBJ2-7,TGCAGCGGCCAGATATATGACACGGGGGGTCGTAACGAGCAGTACTTC,CSGQIYDTGGRNEQYF
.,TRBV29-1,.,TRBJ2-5,TGCAGCGTCGCCATCACTGGCGGGGCTGAGACCCAGTACTTC,CSVAITGGAETQYF
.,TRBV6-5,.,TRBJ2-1,TGTGCCAGCTCACGGAGCGGATACAATGAGCAGTTCTTC,CASSRSGYNEQFF